This T cell receptor (beta chain) was identified during a study of cytomegalovirus exposure and HLA in healthy donors. In its sample, this clone was seen once. The primer mix had 60 Vbeta and 13 Jbeta primers. Generated by immunoSEQ multiplex PCR, the TCRdb table keeps only in-frame clones and is missing some. The sample has 150,000 or so clones; almost 85% are singletons. The sequenced sample consisted of PBMCs. The clonotype comes from a young man in good health and CMV-seropositive.

Written as DNA, the CDR3 is TGTGCCAGCTCACCACCGGTGGCCCTGGGGGGGAACACTGAAGCTTTCTTT. It specifies CASSPPVALGGNTEAFF. The chain uses TRBV18 and TRBJ1-1; maybe TRBD1 (5 bases). This CDR3 contains 17 residues. Germline V CDR1 and CDR2: KGHSH, LQKENI. Deletions cut 0 bases from V and 1 base from J, with 15 bases between.